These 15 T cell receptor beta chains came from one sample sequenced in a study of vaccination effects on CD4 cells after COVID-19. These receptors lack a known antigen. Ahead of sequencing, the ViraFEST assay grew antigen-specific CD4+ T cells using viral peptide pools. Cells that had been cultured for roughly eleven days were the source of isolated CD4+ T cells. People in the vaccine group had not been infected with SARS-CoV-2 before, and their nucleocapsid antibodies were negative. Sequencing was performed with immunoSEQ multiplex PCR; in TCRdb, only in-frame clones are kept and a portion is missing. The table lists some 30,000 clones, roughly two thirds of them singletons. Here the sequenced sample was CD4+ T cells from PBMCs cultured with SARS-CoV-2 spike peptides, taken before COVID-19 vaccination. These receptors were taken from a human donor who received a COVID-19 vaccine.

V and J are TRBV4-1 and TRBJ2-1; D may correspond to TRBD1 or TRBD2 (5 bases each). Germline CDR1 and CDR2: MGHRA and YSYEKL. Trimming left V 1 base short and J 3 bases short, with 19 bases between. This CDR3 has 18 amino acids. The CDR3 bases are TGCGCCAGCAGCCAAGCCTCATTAGTAGGGGAGCACTACAATGAGCAGTTCTTC. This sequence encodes CASSQASLVGEHYNEQFF.

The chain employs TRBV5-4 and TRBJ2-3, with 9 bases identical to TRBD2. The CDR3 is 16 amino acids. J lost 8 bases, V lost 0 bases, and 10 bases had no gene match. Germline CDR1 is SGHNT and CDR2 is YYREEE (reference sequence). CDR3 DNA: TGTGCCAGCAGCTTGGAGCTTAGCGGGAGCTTAGGTACGCAGTATTTT. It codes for CASSLELSGSLGTQYF.

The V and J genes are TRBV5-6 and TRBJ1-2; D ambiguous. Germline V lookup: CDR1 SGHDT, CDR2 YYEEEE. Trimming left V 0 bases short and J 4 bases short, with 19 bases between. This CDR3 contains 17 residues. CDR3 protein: CASSLDSSVNYGYGYTF. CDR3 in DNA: TGTGCCAGCAGCTTGGATTCATCCGTTAACTACGGCTATGGCTACACCTTC.

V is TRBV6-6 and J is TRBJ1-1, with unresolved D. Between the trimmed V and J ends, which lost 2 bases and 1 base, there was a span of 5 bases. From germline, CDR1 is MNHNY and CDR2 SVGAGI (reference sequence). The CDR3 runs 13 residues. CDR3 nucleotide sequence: TGTGCCAGCAGTTACGCGGCGAACACTGAAGCTTTCTTT. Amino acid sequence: CASSYAANTEAFF.

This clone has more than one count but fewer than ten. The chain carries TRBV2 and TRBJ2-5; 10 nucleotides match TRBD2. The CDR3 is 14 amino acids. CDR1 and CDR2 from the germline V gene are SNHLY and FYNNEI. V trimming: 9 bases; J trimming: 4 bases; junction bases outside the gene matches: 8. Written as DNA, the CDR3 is TGTGCCAGAGGGGCGACTAGCGGGTCAGAGACCCAGTACTTC. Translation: CARGATSGSETQYF.

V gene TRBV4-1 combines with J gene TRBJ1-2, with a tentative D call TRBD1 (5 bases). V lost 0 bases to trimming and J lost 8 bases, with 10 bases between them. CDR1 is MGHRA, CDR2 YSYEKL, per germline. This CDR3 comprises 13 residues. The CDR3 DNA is TGCGCCAGCAGCCAAGATCAGGGAAGCGGCTACACCTTC. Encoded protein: CASSQDQGSGYTF.

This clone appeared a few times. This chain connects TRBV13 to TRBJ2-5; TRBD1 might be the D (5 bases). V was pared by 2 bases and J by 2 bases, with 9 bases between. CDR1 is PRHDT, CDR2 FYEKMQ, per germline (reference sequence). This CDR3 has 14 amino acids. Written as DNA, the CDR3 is TGTGCCAGCAGCTTAATTAGGACACAAGAGACCCAGTACTTC. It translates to CASSLIRTQETQYF.

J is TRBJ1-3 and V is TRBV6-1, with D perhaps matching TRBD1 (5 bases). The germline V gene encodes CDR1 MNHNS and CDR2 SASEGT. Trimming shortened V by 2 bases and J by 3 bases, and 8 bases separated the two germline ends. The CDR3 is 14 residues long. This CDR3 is CASSESGGGNTIYF. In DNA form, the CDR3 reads TGTGCCAGCAGTGAAAGCGGGGGTGGAAACACCATATATTTT.

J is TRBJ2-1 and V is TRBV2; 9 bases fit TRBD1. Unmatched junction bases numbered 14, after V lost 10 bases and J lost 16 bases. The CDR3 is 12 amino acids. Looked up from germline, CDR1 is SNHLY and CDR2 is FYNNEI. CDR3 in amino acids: CANSLTRDRAFF. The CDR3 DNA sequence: TGTGCCAATAGCCTCACCCGGGACAGGGCATTCTTC.

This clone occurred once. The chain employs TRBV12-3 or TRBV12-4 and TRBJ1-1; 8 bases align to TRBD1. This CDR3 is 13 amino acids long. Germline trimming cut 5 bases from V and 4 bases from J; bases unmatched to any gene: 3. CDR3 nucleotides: TGTGCCAGCAGTCCGGGACAGGCCACTGAAGCTTTCTTT. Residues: CASSPGQATEAFF.

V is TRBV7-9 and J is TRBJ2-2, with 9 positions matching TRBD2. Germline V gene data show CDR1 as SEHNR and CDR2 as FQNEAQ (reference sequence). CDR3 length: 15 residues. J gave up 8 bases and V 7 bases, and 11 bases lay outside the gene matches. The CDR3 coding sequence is TGTGCCAGCAACAGCGGGAGGAATTTCATTGGGGAGCTGTTTTTT. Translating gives CASNSGRNFIGELFF.

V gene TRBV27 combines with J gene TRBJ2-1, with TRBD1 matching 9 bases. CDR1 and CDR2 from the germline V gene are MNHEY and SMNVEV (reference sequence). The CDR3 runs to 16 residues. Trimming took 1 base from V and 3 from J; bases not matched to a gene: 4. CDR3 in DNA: TGTGCCAGCAGTTTATGGGGACAGGGCTACTACAATGAGCAGTTCTTC. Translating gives CASSLWGQGYYNEQFF.

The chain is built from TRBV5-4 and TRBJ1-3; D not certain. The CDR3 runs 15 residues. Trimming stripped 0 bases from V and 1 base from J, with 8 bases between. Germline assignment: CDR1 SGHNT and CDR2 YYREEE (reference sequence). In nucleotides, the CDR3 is TGTGCCAGCAGCTTGGCGACGCCTTCTGGAAACACCATATATTTT. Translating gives CASSLATPSGNTIYF.

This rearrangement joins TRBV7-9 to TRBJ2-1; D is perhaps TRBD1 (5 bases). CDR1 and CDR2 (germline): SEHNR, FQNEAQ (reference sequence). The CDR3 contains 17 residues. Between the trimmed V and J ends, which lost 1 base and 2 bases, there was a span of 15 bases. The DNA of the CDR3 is TGTGCCAGCAGCTTAGGTCGTTGGGGCTGGACCTACAATGAGCAGTTCTTC. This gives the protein CASSLGRWGWTYNEQFF.

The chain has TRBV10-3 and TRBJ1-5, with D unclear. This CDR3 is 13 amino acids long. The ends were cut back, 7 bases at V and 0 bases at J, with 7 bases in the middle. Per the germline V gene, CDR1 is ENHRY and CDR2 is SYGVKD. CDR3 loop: CAITDNSNQPQHF. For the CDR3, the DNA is TGTGCCATCACTGACAATAGCAATCAGCCCCAGCATTTT.